This TCR beta chain is from a study of blood T cell repertoires in COVID-19. Background on the study: The cDNA or gDNA used as material had been derived from T cells, B-cell-depleted T cells, or PBMCs.

Profiling relied on immunoSEQ multiplex PCR, and the TCRdb table lists in-frame clones only, not all of them. The table includes some 180,000 clones, approximately 80% detected once. Which cohort a participant joined came from the clinical history participants gave. Germline CDR1 and CDR2: GTSNPN and SVGIG (reference sequence). Trimming shortened V by 0 bases and J by 5 bases, and 22 bases separated the two germline ends. This CDR3 region has 17 residues. The J gene is TRBJ2-5, the V gene TRBV30; D is perhaps TRBD2 (6 bases). The sample comprised PBMCs or T cells enriched from blood (not recorded which). The receptor was derived from a man aged 55 to 70 who had been exposed to COVID-19. The CDR3 sequence: CAWSVLPGGVGSETQYF. CDR3 DNA: TGTGCCTGGAGTGTACTCCCCGGCGGGGTGGGGAGTGAGACCCAGTACTTC.